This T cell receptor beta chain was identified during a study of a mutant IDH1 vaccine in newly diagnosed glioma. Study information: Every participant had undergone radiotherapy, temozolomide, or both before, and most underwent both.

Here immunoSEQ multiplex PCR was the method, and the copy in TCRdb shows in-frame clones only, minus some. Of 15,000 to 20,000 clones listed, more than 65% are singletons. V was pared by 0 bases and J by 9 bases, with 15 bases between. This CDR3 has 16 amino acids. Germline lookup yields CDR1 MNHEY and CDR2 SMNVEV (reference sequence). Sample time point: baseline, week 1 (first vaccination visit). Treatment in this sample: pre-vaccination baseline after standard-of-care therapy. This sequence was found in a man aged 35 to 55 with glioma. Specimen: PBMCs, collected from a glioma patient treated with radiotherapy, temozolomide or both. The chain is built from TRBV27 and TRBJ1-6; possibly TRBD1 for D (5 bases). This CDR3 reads CASSLSGRDWGSPLHF. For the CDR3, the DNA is TGTGCCAGCAGTTTATCCGGCCGGGACTGGGGTTCACCCCTCCACTTT.